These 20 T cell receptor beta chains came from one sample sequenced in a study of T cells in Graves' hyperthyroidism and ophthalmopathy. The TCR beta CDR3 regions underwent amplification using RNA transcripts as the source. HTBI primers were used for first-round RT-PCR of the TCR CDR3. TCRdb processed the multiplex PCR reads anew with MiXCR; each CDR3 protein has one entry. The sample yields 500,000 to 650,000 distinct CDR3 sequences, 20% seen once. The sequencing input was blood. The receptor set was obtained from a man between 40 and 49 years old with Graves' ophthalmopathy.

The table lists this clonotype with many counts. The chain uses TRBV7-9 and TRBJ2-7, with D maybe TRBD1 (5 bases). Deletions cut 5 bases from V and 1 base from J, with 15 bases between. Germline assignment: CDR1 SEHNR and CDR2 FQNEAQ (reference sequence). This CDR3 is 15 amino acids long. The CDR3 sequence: CASSPYQGLSYEQYF. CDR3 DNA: TGTGCCAGCAGCCCCTACCAGGGATTATCCTACGAGCAGTACTTC.

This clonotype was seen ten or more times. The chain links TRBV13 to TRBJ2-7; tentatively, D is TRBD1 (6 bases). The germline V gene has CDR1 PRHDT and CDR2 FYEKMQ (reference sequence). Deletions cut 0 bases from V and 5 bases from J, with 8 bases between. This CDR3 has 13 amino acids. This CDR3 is CASSLGHRDEQYF. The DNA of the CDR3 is TGTGCCAGCAGCTTAGGGCACAGGGACGAGCAGTACTTC.

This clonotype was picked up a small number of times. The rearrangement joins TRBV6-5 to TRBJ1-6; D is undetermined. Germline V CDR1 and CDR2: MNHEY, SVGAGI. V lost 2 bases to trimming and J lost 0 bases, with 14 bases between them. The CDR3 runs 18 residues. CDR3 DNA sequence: TGTGCCAGCAGTTACATTCAAGGGCTGAGCTCCTATAATTCACCCCTCCACTTT. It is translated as CASSYIQGLSSYNSPLHF.

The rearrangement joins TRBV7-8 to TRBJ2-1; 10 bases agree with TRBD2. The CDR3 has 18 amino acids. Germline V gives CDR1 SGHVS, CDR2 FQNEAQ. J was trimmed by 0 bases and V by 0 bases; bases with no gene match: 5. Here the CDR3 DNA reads TGTGCCAGCAGCTTAGCAGGTAGCGGGGGGAGCTCCTACAATGAGCAGTTCTTC. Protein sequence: CASSLAGSGGSSYNEQFF.

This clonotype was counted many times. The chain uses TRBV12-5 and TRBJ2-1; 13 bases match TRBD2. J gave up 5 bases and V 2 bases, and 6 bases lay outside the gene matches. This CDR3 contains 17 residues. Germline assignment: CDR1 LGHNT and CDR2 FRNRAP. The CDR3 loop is CASGLWTSGGLDNEQFF. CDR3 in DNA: TGTGCTAGTGGTTTGTGGACTAGCGGGGGCCTTGACAATGAGCAGTTCTTC.

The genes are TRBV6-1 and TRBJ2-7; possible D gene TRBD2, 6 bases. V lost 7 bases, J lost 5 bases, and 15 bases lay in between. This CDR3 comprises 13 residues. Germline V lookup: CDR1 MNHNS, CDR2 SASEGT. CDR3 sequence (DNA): TGTGCCAGCAAGGGAGGCGGACTAAACGAGCAGTACTTC. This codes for CASKGGGLNEQYF.

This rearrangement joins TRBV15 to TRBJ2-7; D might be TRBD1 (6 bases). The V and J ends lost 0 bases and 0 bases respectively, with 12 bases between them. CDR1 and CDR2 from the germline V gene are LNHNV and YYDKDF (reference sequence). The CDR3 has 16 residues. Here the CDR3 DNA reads TGTGCCACCAGCAGAGATGTCCTGGGGGCCTCCTACGAGCAGTACTTC. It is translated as CATSRDVLGASYEQYF.

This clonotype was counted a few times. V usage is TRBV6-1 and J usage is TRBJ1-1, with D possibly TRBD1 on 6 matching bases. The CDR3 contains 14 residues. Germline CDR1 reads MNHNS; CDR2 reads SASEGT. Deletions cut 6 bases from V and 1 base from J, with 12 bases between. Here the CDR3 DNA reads TGTGCCAGCAGGCCGGGGGGCGCGAACACTGAAGCTTTCTTT. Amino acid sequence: CASRPGGANTEAFF.

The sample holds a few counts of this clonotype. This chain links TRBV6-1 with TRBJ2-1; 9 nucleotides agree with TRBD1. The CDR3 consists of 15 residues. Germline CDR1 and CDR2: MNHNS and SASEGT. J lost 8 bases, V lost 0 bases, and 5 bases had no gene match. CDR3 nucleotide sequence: TGTGCCAGCAGTGAAGCTAGGGGACAGGGCTATGAGCAGTTCTTC. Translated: CASSEARGQGYEQFF.

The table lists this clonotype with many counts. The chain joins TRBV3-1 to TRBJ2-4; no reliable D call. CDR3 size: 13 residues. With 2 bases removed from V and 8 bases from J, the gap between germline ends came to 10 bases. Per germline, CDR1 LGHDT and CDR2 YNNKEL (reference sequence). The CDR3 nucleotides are TGTGCCAGCAGCCAAATGGGTGCGGACATTCAGTACTTC. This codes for CASSQMGADIQYF.

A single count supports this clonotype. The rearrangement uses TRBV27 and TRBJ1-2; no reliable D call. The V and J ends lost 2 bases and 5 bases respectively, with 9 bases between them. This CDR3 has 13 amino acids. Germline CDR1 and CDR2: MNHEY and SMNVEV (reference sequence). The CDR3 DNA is TGTGCCAGCAGTTTACACGGGGATTATGGCTACACCTTC. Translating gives CASSLHGDYGYTF.

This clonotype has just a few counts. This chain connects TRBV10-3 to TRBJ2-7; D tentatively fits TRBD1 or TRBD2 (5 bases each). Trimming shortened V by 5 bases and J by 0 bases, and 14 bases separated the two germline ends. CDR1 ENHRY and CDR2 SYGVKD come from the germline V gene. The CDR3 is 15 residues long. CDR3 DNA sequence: TGTGCCATCAGTTTGCTGGGGACCCACTCCTACGAGCAGTACTTC. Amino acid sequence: CAISLLGTHSYEQYF.

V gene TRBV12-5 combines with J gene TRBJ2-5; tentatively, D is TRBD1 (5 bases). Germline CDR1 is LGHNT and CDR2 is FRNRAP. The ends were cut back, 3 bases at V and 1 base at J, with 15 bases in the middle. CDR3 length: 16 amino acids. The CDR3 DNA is TGTGCTAGTGGTTTTCTCGTCCCGACAGCCCAAGAGACCCAGTACTTC. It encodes CASGFLVPTAQETQYF.

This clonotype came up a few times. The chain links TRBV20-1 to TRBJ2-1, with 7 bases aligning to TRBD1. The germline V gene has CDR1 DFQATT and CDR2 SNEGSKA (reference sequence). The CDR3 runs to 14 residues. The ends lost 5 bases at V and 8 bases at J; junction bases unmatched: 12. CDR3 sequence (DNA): TGCAGTGCTTCTCCCCTCCGAGGGGGCTATGAGCAGTTCTTC. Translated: CSASPLRGGYEQFF.

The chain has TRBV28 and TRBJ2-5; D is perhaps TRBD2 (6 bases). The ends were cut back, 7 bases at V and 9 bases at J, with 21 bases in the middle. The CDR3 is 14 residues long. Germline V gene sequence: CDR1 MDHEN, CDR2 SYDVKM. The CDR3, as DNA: TGTGCCAGCACCACCTCCAGGGTACCGGGGGCCCAGTACTTC. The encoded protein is CASTTSRVPGAQYF.

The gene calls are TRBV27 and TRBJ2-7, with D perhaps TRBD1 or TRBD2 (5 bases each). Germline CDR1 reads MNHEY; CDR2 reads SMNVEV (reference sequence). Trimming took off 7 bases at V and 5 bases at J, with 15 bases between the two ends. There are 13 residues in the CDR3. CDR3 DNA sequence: TGTGCCAGCACATTATCCGGGACGGACGAGCAGTACTTC. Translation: CASTLSGTDEQYF.

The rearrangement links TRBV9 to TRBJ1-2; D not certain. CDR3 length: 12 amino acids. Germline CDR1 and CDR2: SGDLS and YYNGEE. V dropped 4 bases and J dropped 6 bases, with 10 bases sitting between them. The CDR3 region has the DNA TGTGCCAGCAGCTTCGGGAGGAATGGCTACACCTTC. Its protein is CASSFGRNGYTF.

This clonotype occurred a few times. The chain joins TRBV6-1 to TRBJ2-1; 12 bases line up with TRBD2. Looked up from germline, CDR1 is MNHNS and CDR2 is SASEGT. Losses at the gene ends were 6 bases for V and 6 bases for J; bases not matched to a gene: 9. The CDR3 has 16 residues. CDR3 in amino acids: CASRRTSGTGANEQFF. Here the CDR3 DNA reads TGTGCCAGCAGGAGGACTAGCGGGACGGGGGCCAATGAGCAGTTCTTC.

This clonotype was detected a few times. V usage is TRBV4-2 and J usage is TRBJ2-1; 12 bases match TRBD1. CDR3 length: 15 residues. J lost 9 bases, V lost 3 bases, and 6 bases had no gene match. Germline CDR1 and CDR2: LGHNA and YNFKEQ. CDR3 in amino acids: CASSHPGTGGLEQFF. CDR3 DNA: TGTGCCAGCAGCCACCCCGGGACAGGGGGCCTTGAGCAGTTCTTC.

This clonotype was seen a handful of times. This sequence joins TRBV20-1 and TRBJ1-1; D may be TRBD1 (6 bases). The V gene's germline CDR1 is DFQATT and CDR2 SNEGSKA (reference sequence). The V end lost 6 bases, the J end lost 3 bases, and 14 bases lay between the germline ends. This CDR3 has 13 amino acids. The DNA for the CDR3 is TGCAGTGCCCGAGGGGGGATGGACACTGAAGCTTTCTTT. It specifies CSARGGMDTEAFF.